Listed below are T cell receptor beta chains from one sample, sequenced in a study of CD8+ T cells in alopecia areata. Repertoires were generated with immunoSEQ multiplex PCR, while TCRdb's copy carries only in-frame clones and drops some. Among 79,000 or so clones listed, around two thirds were seen once. The source was CD8+ T cells sorted from blood, collected at week 24, from a patient treated with tofacitinib. The receptors were sampled from a human donor with alopecia areata. CDR3s include the opening cysteine and the closing phenylalanine or tryptophan. D genes are given only for firm matches. Not every row has a clone size; where given, it reads once, few, many or a size class.

CDR3 protein: CASRPGTGNQPQHF; CDR3 DNA: TGTGCCAGCAGGCCAGGGACAGGGAATCAGCCCCAGCATTTT; D gene: TRBD1; clone size: -; V gene: TRBV27; J gene: TRBJ1-5
CDR3 protein: CASSLVGQGARLLHF; CDR3 DNA: TGTGCCAGCAGCTTAGTTGGACAGGGGGCGCGACTCCTCCACTTT; D gene: TRBD1; clone size: -; V gene: TRBV7-8; J gene: TRBJ1-6
CDR3 protein: CSANFMGGTQYF; CDR3 DNA: TGCAGCGCTAATTTCATGGGGGGGACCCAGTACTTC; D gene: -; clone size: -; V gene: TRBV29-1; J gene: TRBJ2-5
CDR3 protein: CASSFAEGEERAFF; CDR3 DNA: TGCGCCAGCAGCTTCGCCGAGGGGGAGGAAAGGGCTTTCTTT; D gene: -; clone size: -; V gene: TRBV5-1; J gene: TRBJ1-1
CDR3 protein: CASSQVWRLGEKLFF; CDR3 DNA: TGCGCCAGCAGCCAAGTTTGGAGGTTGGGAGAAAAACTGTTTTTT; D gene: -; clone size: -; V gene: TRBV4-1; J gene: TRBJ1-4
CDR3 protein: CASSSAAGNTGELFF; CDR3 DNA: TGTGCCAGCAGTAGCGCGGCAGGAAACACCGGGGAGCTGTTTTTT; D gene: -; clone size: -; V gene: TRBV27; J gene: TRBJ2-2
CDR3 protein: CASSSGGDYGYTF; CDR3 DNA: TGTGCCAGTAGTTCCGGGGGGGACTATGGCTACACCTTC; D gene: -; clone size: once; V gene: TRBV19; J gene: TRBJ1-2
CDR3 protein: CASSQVWTRDNEQFF; CDR3 DNA: TGCGCCAGCAGCCAAGTCTGGACGAGGGACAATGAGCAGTTCTTC; D gene: -; clone size: -; V gene: TRBV4-1; J gene: TRBJ2-1
CDR3 protein: CAWGQGYRTEAFF; CDR3 DNA: TGTGCCTGGGGTCAGGGGTATCGCACTGAAGCTTTCTTT; D gene: -; clone size: -; V gene: TRBV30; J gene: TRBJ1-1
CDR3 protein: CASSWSGNEQFF; CDR3 DNA: TGCGCCAGCAGCTGGAGTGGAAATGAGCAGTTCTTC; D gene: -; clone size: once; V gene: TRBV5-1; J gene: TRBJ2-1
CDR3 protein: CSVEVSGNYEQYF; CDR3 DNA: TGCAGCGTTGAGGTCTCGGGGAACTACGAGCAGTACTTC; D gene: -; clone size: -; V gene: TRBV29-1; J gene: TRBJ2-7